This TCR beta chain was profiled in a study of blood T cells in healthy people across ages. Study-level findings and limits: The unsorted PBMCs prevented any conclusive comparison of naive versus antigen-experienced cells. No one knew whether donors had CMV, which possibly confounded expanded clonotype changes.

The authors ran a second PCR of roughly 7 to 11 cycles using a sample-barcoded 5' primer and a J-beta primer mix. The authors tagged each cDNA molecule using a template-switch adaptor with 12 random nucleotides. Sequencing yielded, for each sample, at least 3 million paired-end reads carrying CDR3. TCRdb re-analysed the 5' RACE reads in MiXCR, keeping a single row per CDR3 protein. Of hundreds of thousands of distinct CDR3 sequences listed, under 30% are singletons. On this clonotype: Its antigen is unidentified.

In germline, CDR1 is MNHEY, CDR2 SVGAGI. The V end was cut by 6 bases, the J end by 1 base, with 13 bases between. This CDR3 is built from 15 residues. The sequence derives from a woman of 80 years or more in good health. The sample comprised blood. The J gene is TRBJ1-5, the V gene TRBV6-5; possibly TRBD1 for D (6 bases). The CDR3 DNA reads as TGTGCCAGCAGGAGGGGGGGTGGGAGCAATCAGCCCCAGCATTTT. Residues: CASRRGGGSNQPQHF.